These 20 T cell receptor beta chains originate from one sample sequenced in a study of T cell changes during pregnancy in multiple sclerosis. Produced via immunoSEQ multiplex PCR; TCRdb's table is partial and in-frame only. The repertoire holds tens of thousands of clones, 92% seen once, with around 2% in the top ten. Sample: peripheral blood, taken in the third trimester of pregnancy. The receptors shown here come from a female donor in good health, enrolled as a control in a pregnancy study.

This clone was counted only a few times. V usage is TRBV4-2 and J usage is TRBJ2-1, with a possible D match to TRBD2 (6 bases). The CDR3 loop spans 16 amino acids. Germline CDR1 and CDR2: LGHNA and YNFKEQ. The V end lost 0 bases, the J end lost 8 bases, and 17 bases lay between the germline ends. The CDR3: CASSQDPGELSYEQFF. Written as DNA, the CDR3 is TGTGCCAGCAGCCAAGATCCGGGGGAGCTATCTTATGAGCAGTTCTTC.

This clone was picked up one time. The CDR3 reads CASSYSDRTYEQYF. DNA for the CDR3: TGTGCCAGCAGTTACTCCGACAGGACCTACGAGCAGTACTTC. V and J are TRBV6-5 and TRBJ2-7; possibly TRBD1 for D (6 bases). The CDR3 is made up of 14 amino acids. Germline CDR1 and CDR2: MNHEY and SVGAGI. Trimming left V 0 bases short and J 2 bases short, with 8 bases between.

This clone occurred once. In DNA, the CDR3 is TGTGCCTGGAGTGTACACAGGACCAACTATGGCTACACCTTC. It specifies CAWSVHRTNYGYTF. This chain uses TRBV30 with TRBJ1-2; possibly TRBD1 for D (5 bases). CDR3 size: 14 residues. V was clipped by 0 bases and J by 2 bases, with 10 bases between them. Germline assignment: CDR1 GTSNPN and CDR2 SVGIG (reference sequence). Looking up the rest from reference TRBV30 and TRBJ1-2 gives the full variable domain: SQTIHQWPATLVQPVGSPLSLECTVEGTSNPNLYWYRQAAGRGLQLLFYSVGIGQISSEVPQNLSASRPQDRQFILSSKKLLLSDSGFYLCAWSVHRTNYGYTFGSGTRLTVV.

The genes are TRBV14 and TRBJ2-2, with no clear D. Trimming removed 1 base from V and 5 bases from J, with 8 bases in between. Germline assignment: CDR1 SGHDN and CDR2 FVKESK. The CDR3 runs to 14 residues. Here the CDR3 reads CASSQAHWTGELFF. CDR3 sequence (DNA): TGTGCCAGCAGCCAAGCTCACTGGACCGGGGAGCTGTTTTTT.

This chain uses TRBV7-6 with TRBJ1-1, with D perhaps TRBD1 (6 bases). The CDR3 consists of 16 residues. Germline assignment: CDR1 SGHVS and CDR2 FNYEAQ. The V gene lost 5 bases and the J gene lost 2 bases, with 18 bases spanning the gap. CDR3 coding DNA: TGTGCCAGCAGCGTCTTCCATACAGGGCATAACACTGAAGCTTTCTTT. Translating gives CASSVFHTGHNTEAFF.

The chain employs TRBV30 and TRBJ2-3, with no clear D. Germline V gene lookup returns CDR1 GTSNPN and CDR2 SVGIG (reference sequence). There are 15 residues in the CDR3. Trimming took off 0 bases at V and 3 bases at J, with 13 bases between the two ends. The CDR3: CAWSVWRLATDTQYF. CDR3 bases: TGTGCCTGGAGTGTATGGCGACTTGCTACAGATACGCAGTATTTT. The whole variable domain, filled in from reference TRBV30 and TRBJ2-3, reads SQTIHQWPATLVQPVGSPLSLECTVEGTSNPNLYWYRQAAGRGLQLLFYSVGIGQISSEVPQNLSASRPQDRQFILSSKKLLLSDSGFYLCAWSVWRLATDTQYFGPGTRLTVL.

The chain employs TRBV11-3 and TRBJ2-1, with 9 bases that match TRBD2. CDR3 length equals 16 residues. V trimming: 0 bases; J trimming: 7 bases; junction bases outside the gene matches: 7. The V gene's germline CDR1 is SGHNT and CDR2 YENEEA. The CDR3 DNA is TGTGCCAGCAGCTTAGATCGAGGTAGCGGGAGAAATGAGCAGTTCTTC. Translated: CASSLDRGSGRNEQFF.

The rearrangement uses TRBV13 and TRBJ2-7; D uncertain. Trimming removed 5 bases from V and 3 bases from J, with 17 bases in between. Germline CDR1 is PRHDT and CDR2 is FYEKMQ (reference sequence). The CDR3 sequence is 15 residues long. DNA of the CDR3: TGTGCCAGCAGCCCCCAACCGGAGATTTTCTACGAGCAGTACTTC. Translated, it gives CASSPQPEIFYEQYF.

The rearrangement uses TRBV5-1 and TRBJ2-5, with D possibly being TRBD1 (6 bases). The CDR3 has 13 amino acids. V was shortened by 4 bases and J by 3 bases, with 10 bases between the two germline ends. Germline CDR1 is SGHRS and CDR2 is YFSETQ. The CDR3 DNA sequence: TGCGCCAGCAGCGGGGGCAGTGAAGAGACCCAGTACTTC. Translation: CASSGGSEETQYF.

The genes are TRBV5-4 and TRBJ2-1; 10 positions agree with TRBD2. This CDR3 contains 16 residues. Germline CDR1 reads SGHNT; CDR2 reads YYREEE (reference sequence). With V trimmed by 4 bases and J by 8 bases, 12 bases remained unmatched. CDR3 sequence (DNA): TGTGCCAGCAGCAGTCCTAGCGGGAGCTGGGGCGATGAGCAGTTCTTC. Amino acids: CASSSPSGSWGDEQFF.

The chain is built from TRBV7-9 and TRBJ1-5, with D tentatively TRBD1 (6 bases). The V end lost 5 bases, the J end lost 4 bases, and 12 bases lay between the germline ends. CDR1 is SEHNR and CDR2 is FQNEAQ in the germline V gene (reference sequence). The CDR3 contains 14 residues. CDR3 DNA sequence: TGTGCCAGCAGCCCCAAAGACAGGAATCAGCCCCAGCATTTT. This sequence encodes CASSPKDRNQPQHF. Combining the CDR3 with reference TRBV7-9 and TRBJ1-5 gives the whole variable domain DTGVSQNPRHKITKRGQNVTFRCDPISEHNRLYWYRQTLGQGPEFLTYFQNEAQLEKSRLLSDRFSAERPKGSFSTLEIQRTEQGDSAMYLCASSPKDRNQPQHFGDGTRLSIL.

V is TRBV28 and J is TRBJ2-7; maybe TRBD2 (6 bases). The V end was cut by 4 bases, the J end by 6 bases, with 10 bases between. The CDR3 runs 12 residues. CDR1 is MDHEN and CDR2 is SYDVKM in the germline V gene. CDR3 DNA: TGTGCCAGCAGTTACGGAGGGTTCGAGCAGTACTTC. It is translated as CASSYGGFEQYF.

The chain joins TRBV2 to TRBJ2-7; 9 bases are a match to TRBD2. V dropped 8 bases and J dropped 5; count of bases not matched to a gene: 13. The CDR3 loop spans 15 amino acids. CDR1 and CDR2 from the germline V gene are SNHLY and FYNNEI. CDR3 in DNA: TGTGCCAGCGCCCCTGGGGGCAGCGGGGGGAACGAGCAGTACTTC. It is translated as CASAPGGSGGNEQYF.

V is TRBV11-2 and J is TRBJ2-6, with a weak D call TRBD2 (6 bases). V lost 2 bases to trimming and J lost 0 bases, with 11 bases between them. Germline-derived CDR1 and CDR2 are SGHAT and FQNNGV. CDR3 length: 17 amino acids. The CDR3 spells CASSLMGLLSGANVLTF. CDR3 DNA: TGTGCCAGCAGCTTAATGGGACTTCTCTCTGGGGCCAACGTCCTGACTTTC.

In nucleotides, the CDR3 is TGCGCCAGCAGCCAAGCAGTATGGGAGACCCAGTACTTC. Protein product: CASSQAVWETQYF. This chain uses TRBV4-1 with TRBJ2-5, with D hard to call. Germline values: CDR1 MGHRA, CDR2 YSYEKL. This CDR3 has 13 amino acids. The V gene lost 1 base and the J gene lost 5 bases, with 8 bases spanning the gap.

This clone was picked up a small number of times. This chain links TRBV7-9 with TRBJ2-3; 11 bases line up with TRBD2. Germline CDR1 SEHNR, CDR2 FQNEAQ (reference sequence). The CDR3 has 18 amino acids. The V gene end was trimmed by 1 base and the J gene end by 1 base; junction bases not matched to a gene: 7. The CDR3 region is CASSLGSGGALGTDTQYF. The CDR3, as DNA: TGTGCCAGCAGCTTAGGTAGCGGGGGGGCACTCGGCACAGATACGCAGTATTTT.

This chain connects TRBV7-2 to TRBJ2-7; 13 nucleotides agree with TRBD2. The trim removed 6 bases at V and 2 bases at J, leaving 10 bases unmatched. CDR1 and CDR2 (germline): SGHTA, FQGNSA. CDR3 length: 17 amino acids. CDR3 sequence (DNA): TGTGCCAGCAGTTCTATTCAAGGACTAGCGGGAGCCTACGAGCAGTACTTC. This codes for CASSSIQGLAGAYEQYF. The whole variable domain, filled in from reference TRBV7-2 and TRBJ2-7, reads GAGVSQSPSNKVTEKGKDVELRCDPISGHTALYWYRQSLGQGLEFLIYFQGNSAPDKSGLPSDRFSAERTGGSVSTLTIQRTQQEDSAVYLCASSSIQGLAGAYEQYFGPGTRLTVT.

Here the CDR3 DNA reads TGTGCCAGCTCACTGGACAGGGACTATGGCTACACCTTC. Translating gives CASSLDRDYGYTF. V and J are TRBV18 and TRBJ1-2, with TRBD1 matching over 8 bases. Germline values: CDR1 KGHSH, CDR2 LQKENI. V was clipped by 4 bases and J by 3 bases; unmatched bases: 1. This CDR3 has 13 amino acids.

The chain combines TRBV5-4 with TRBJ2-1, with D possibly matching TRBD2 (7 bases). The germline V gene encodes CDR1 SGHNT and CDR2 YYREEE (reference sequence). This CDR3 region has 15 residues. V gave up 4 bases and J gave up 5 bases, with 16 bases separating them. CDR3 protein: CASSRGGVADNEQFF. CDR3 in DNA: TGTGCCAGCAGCAGGGGGGGGGTAGCAGACAATGAGCAGTTCTTC.

The CDR3 coding sequence is TGTGCCTGGACGGGACAGGGAAGGTACGAGCAGTACTTC. Amino acids: CAWTGQGRYEQYF. The chain carries TRBV30 and TRBJ2-7; TRBD1 matches at 9 bases. The CDR3 length is 13 residues. V lost 4 bases, J lost 4 bases, and 5 bases stayed unmatched. Germline loops: CDR1 GTSNPN, CDR2 SVGIG (reference sequence).